This T cell receptor beta chain was identified in a study of shared T cell receptors in the human thymus. CDR1 is LGHNA and CDR2 is YNFKEQ in the germline V gene. CDR3 size: 18 residues. J was trimmed by 4 bases and V by 0 bases; bases with no gene match: 10. Only in-frame clones appear in the TCRdb table, and some are missing; sequencing was by immunoSEQ multiplex PCR. The sample lists some 400,000 clones, 95% occurring once. This clonotype originated in a human donor. Sequenced sample: thymocytes. The gene calls are TRBV4-2 and TRBJ2-5, with 11 bases aligning to TRBD2. DNA of the CDR3: TGTGCCAGCAGCCAAGATTGGATAGCGGGAGGGCCTGGAGAGACCCAGTACTTC. It encodes CASSQDWIAGGPGETQYF.